This paragraph covers one T cell receptor beta chain sequence. What it binds is not known. This specimen comes from a study of PD-1 blockade in mismatch repair-deficient tumors. Study background: Patients had about a dozen mismatch repair-deficient cancer types and were previously treated and progressing. Whole-study findings and limits: Rapid post-treatment expansion, then contraction, generally preceding radiologic response, marked tumor-resident clones.

All patients were mismatch repair deficient, assessed by either PCR or immunohistochemistry. CDR3 length: 13 residues. CDR1 SGHDN and CDR2 FVKESK come from the germline V gene. With 7 bases removed from V and 1 base from J, the gap between germline ends came to 10 bases. The protocol was immunoSEQ multiplex PCR, while the TCRdb copy is restricted to in-frame clones and leaves out a portion. The sample comprises roughly 50,000 clones, around 82% of which are singletons, and 3% to 3.5% rests with the top ten. The TCR was taken from an adult with mismatch repair-deficient cancer. V usage is TRBV14 and J usage is TRBJ1-2; D might be TRBD1 (6 bases). The input for sequencing was peripheral blood, taken 4 weeks after starting pembrolizumab. The CDR3 DNA follows: TGTGCCAGCAACCCCAGGGGTAACTATGGCTACACCTTC. It yields the protein CASNPRGNYGYTF.